This is a list of T cell receptor beta chains from one sample in a study of T cells in Graves' hyperthyroidism and ophthalmopathy. A single record per CDR3 protein comes from TCRdb applying MiXCR to the multiplex PCR reads. The sample records 600,000 to 750,000 distinct CDR3 sequences, around 16% being singletons. Sequencing was carried out using blood. The source of these receptors is a middle-aged man with Graves' hyperthyroidism. CDR3s leave out the opening cysteine and the closing phenylalanine or tryptophan.

v_gene	CDR3aa
TRBV20-1	SASPLAVNEQF
TRBV4-3	ASSQGTVNTEAF
TRBV28	ASSFPGESEQF
TRBV28	ASNPGGTETQY
TRBV18	ASSPRHLDRSPLH
TRBV28	ASASRGRGGYDEQF
TRBV4-1	ASSQAGTSEAF
TRBV11-2	ASSLRTSGSTGELF
TRBV18	ASSPAGRANTEAF
TRBV30	AWNLVGGLQETQY
TRBV6-1	ANSELGGAGGYT
TRBV28	ASFGGLKDTQY
TRBV6-5	VSSYSGLAGLDTGELF
TRBV28	ASKLNRGLTEAF
TRBV19	ASSEGGHGETQY
TRBV19	ASTAGTSGYNEQF
TRBV5-4	AGGSSGREYEQY
TRBV6-1	ASNQVGGAGTEAF
TRBV28	ASSLSLSRGSAGKTQY
TRBV28	ASSAPPWGLASYEQY
TRBV5-1	ASSLHLGNNNEQF
TRBV29-1	SVEGGSGSYEQY
TRBV4-1	ASSQDPGSPYGYT
TRBV12-3/TRBV12-4	ASSPRWRSYEQY
TRBV11-2	ASSLAEGARGYT
TRBV3-1	ASSQDWVEQY
TRBV29-1	SALGLARGNYEQY
TRBV6-1	ASSDSVWGGYT
TRBV4-1	ASSSPGRTNYGYT
TRBV24-1	ATSDSLVQAGEYGEQF
TRBV20-1	SAKSTSGQGDEQF
TRBV20-1	SASRDPYEQY
TRBV5-1	ASSLAGEREQY
TRBV12-3/TRBV12-4	ASSMPSGNTIY
TRBV6-2/TRBV6-3	ASSYSRTGGTGELF
TRBV19	ATTGQGPYEQY
TRBV6-1	ASSGEGRESSYNEQF
TRBV20-1	SALPDHADTQY
TRBV27	ASSLEGMQLAYNEQF
TRBV24-1	ATSDSNTQY
TRBV27	ASSPSWAGGWMNTEAF
TRBV5-1	ASSSVRDRKTYEQY
TRBV30	AWSPGLARDNEQF
TRBV30	AWSHERASREVETQY
TRBV29-1	SAIRGQGAREAF
TRBV13	ASSSSGGRSHEQF
TRBV12-3/TRBV12-4	ASRRQGASTGELF
TRBV29-1	SVESSGAYEQY
TRBV5-1	ASSTGLAGSSTDTQY
TRBV7-2	ASSPSGSLADTQY
TRBV6-1	ASSLGEKQF
TRBV7-3	ASSLLGTGISGTDTQY
TRBV28	AGGGLAGPYEQY